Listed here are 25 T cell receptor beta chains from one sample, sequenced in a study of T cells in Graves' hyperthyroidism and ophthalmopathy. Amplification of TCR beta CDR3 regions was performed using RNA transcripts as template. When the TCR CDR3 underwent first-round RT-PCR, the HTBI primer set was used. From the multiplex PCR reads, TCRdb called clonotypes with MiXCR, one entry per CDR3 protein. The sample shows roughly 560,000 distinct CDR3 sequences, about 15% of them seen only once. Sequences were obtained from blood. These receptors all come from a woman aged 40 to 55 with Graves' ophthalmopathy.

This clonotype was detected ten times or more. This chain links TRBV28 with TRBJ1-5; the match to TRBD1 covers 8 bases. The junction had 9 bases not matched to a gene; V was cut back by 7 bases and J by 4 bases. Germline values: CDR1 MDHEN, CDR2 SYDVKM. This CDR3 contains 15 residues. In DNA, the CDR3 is TGTGCCAGCACGTCAGGACAGGGTTGGAATCAGCCCCAGCATTTT. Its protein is CASTSGQGWNQPQHF.

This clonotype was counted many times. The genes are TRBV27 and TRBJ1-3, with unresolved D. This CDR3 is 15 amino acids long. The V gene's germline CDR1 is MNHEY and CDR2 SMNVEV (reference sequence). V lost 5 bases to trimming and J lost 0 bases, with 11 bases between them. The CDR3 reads CASSRSDHSGNTIYF. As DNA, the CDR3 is TGTGCCAGCAGTCGTTCGGATCACTCTGGAAACACCATATATTTT.

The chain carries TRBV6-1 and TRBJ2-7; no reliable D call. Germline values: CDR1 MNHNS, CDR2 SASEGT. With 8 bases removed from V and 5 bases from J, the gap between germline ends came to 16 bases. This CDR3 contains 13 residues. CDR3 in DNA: TGTGCCAGCGGACGAATTGAAACCAACGAGCAGTACTTC. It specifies CASGRIETNEQYF.

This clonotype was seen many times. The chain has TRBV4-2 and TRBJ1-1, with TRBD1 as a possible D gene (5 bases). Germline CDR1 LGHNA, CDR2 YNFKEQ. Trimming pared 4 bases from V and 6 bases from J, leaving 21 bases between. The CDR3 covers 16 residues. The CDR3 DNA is TGTGCCAGCAGCCCAGGGACCTACCCTGACCCGCCTGAAGCTTTCTTT. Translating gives CASSPGTYPDPPEAFF.

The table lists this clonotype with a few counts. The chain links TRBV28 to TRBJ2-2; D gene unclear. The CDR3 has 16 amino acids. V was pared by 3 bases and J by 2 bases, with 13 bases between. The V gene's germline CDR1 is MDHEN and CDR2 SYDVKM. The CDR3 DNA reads TGTGCCAGCAGTTTGGGCCGACCGATAAACACCGGGGAGCTGTTTTTT. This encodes CASSLGRPINTGELFF.

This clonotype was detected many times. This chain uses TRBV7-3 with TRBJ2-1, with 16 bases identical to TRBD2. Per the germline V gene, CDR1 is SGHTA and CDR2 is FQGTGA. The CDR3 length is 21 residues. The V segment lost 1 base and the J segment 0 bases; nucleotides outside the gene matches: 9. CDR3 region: CASSLRLGLAGGKSSYNEQFF. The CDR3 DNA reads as TGTGCCAGCAGCTTAAGATTGGGACTAGCGGGAGGGAAAAGCTCCTACAATGAGCAGTTCTTC.

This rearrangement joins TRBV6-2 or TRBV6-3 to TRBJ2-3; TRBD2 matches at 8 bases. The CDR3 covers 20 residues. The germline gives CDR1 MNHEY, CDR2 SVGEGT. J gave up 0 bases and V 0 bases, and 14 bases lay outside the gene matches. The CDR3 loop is CASSYSPGITSGISTDTQYF. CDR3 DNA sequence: TGTGCCAGCAGTTACTCGCCCGGGATTACTAGCGGTATTAGCACAGATACGCAGTATTTT.

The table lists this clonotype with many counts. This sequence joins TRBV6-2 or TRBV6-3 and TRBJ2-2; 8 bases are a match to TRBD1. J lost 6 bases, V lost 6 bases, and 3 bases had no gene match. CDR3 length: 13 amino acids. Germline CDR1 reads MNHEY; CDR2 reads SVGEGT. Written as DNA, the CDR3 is TGTGCCAGCAGGGACAGGGAGTCCGGGGAGCTGTTTTTT. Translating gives CASRDRESGELFF.

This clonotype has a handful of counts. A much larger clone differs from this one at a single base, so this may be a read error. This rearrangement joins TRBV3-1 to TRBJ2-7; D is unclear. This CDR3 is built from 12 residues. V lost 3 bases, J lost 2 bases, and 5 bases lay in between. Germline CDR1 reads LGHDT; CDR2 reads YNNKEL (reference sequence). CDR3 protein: CASSQRTYEQYF. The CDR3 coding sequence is TGTGCCAGCAGCCAGAGAACCTACGAGCAGTACTTC.

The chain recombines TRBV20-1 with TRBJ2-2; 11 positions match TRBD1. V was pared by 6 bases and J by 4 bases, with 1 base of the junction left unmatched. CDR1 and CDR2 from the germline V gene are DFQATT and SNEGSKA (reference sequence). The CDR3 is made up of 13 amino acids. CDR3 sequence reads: CSAGQGGTGELFF. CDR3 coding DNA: TGCAGTGCGGGACAGGGGGGCACCGGGGAGCTGTTTTTT.

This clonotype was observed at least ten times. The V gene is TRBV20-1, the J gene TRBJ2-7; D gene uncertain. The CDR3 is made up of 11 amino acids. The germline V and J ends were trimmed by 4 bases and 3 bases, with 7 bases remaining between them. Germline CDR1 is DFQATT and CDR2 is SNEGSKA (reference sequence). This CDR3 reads CSAKTDYEQYF. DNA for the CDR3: TGCAGTGCTAAAACCGACTACGAGCAGTACTTC.

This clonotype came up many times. The CDR3 DNA reads TGTGCCAGCAGCTTAGAGTTACTTTGGGACACTGAAGCTTTCTTT. It encodes CASSLELLWDTEAFF. The rearrangement links TRBV11-2 to TRBJ1-1; D remains unclear. Deletions cut 0 bases from V and 3 bases from J, with 11 bases between. Germline assignment: CDR1 SGHAT and CDR2 FQNNGV. The CDR3 extends over 15 amino acids.

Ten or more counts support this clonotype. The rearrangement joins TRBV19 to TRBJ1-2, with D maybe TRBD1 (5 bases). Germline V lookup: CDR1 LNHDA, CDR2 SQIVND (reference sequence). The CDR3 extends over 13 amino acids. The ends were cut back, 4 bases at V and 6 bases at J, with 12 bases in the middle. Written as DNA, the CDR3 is TGTGCCAGTAGTACCGTCCAGGGCGATGGCTACACCTTC. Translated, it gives CASSTVQGDGYTF.

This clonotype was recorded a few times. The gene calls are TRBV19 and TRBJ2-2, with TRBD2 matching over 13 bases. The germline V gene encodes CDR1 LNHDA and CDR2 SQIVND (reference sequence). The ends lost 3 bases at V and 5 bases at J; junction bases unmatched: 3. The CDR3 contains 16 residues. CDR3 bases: TGTGCCAGTAGTATTTGGACTAGCGGGAGAACCGGGGAGCTGTTTTTT. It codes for CASSIWTSGRTGELFF. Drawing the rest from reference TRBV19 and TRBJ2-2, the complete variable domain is DGGITQSPKYLFRKEGQNVTLSCEQNLNHDAMYWYRQDPGQGLRLIYYSQIVNDFQKGDIAEGYSVSREKKESFPLTVTSAQKNPTAFYLCASSIWTSGRTGELFFGEGSRLTVL.

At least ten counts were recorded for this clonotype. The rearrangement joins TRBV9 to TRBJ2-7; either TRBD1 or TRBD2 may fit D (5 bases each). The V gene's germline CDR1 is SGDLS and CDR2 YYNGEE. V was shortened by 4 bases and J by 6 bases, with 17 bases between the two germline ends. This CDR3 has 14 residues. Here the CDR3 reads CASSSVSGGGEQYF. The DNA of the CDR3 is TGTGCCAGCAGCTCTGTATCTGGGGGTGGCGAGCAGTACTTC.

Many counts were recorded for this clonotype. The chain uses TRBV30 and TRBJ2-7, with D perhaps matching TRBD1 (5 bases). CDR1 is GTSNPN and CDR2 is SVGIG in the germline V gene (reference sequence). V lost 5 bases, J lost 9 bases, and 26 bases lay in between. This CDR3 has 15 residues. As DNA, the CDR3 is TGTGCCTGGGGAAATGGGGCTCTCCCCGGGCCGGGGCAGTACTTC. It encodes CAWGNGALPGPGQYF.

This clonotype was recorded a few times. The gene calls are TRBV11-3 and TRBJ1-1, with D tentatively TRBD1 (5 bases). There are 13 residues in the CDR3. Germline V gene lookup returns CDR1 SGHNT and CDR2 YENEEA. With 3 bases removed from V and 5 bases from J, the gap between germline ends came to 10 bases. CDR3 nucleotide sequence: TGTGCCAGCAGCTTCGGGGCTTCAACTGAAGCTTTCTTT. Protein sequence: CASSFGASTEAFF.

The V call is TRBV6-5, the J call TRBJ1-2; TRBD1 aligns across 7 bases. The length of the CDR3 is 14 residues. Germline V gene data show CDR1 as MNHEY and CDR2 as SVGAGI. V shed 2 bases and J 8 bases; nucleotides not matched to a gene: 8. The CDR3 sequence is CASSYGQAVDGYTF. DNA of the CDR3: TGTGCCAGCAGTTACGGACAGGCTGTGGACGGCTACACCTTC.

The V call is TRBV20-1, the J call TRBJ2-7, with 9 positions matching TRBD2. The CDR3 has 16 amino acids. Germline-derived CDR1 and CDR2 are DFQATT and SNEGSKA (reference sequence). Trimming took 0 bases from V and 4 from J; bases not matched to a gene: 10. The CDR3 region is CSARDSSRAGGYEQYF. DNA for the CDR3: TGCAGTGCTAGAGATTCCTCTCGAGCGGGAGGATACGAGCAGTACTTC.

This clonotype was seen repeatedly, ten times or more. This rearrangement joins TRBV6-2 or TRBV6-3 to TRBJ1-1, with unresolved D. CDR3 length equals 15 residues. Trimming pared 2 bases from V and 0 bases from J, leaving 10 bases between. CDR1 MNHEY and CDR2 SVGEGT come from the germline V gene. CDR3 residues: CASSYARGMNTEAFF. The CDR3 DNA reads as TGTGCCAGCAGTTACGCTCGTGGGATGAACACTGAAGCTTTCTTT.

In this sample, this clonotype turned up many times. CDR3 amino acids: CAWSWQRNTEAFF. CDR3 coding DNA: TGTGCCTGGAGTTGGCAGAGAAACACTGAAGCTTTCTTT. The V call is TRBV30, the J call TRBJ1-1, with D unclear. V lost 2 bases to trimming and J lost 2 bases, with 9 bases between them. CDR1 GTSNPN and CDR2 SVGIG come from the germline V gene (reference sequence). This CDR3 has 13 residues. Supplemented by reference TRBV30 and TRBJ1-1, the full variable domain reads SQTIHQWPATLVQPVGSPLSLECTVEGTSNPNLYWYRQAAGRGLQLLFYSVGIGQISSEVPQNLSASRPQDRQFILSSKKLLLSDSGFYLCAWSWQRNTEAFFGQGTRLTVV.

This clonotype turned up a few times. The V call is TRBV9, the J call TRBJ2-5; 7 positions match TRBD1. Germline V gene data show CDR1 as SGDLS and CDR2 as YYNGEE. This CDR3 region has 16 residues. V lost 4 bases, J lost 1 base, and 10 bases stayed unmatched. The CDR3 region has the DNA TGTGCCAGCAGCCCACGGGACAGCCCAGCCCAAGAGACCCAGTACTTC. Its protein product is CASSPRDSPAQETQYF.

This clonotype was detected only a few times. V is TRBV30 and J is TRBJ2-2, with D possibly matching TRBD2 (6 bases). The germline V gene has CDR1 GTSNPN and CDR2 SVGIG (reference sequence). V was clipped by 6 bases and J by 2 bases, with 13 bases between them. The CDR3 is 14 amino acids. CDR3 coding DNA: TGTGCCTGCCTCCGGGACTCAAACACCGGGGAGCTGTTTTTT. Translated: CACLRDSNTGELFF.

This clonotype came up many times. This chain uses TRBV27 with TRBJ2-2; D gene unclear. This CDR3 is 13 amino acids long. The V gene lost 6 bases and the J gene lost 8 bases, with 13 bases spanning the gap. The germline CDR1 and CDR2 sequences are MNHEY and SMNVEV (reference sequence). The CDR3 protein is CASSFAWSGELFF. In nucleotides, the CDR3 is TGTGCCAGCAGCTTTGCGTGGAGTGGGGAGCTGTTTTTT.

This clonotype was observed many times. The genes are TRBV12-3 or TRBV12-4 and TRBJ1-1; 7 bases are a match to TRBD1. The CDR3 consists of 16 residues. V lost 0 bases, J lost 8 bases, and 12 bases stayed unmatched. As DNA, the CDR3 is TGTGCCAGCAGTTTAGCGATTACAGGGACAGCATTGGAAGCTTTCTTT. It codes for CASSLAITGTALEAFF.